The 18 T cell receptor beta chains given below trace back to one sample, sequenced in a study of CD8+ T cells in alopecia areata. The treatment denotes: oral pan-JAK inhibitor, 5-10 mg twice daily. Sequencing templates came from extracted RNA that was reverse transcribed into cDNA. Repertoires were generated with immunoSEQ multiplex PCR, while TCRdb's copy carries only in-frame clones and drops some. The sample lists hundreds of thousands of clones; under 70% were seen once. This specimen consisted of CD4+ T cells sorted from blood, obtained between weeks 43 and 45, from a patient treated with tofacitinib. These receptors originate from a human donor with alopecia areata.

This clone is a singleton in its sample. The CDR3 bases are TGTGCCAGCAGTCTACGGTTCGCGTACTACGAGCAGTACTTC. Its protein product is CASSLRFAYYEQYF. The chain combines TRBV27 with TRBJ2-7; D is ambiguous. The V end was cut by 5 bases, the J end by 3 bases, with 14 bases between. CDR3 size: 14 residues. Germline values: CDR1 MNHEY, CDR2 SMNVEV (reference sequence).

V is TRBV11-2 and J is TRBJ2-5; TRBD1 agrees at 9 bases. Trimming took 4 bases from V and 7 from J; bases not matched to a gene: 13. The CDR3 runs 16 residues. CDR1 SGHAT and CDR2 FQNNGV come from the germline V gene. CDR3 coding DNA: TGTGCCAGCAGCTCCATACCCGGGACAGGGATGGGGACCCAGTACTTC. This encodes CASSSIPGTGMGTQYF.

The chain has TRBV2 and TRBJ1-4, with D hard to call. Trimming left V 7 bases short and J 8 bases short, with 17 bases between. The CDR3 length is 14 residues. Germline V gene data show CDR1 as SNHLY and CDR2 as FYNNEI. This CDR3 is CASIQREGAEKLFF. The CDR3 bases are TGTGCCAGCATCCAGAGGGAGGGAGCAGAAAAACTGTTTTTT.

The CDR3 is CASSLGTATDTQYF. As DNA, the CDR3 is TGCGCCAGCAGCTTGGGGACCGCCACAGATACGCAGTATTTT. This chain joins TRBV5-1 and TRBJ2-3; D is unresolved. The CDR3 sequence is 14 residues long. V was cut by 0 bases and J by 2 bases, with 7 bases left in between. Per the germline V gene, CDR1 is SGHRS and CDR2 is YFSETQ.

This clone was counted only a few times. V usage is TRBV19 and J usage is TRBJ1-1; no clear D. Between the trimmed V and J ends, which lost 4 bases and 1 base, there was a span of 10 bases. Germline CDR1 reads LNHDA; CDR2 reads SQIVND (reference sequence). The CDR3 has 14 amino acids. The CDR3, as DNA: TGTGCCAGTAGTACCCCCGCGTCGAACACTGAAGCTTTCTTT. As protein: CASSTPASNTEAFF. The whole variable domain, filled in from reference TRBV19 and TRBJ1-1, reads DGGITQSPKYLFRKEGQNVTLSCEQNLNHDAMYWYRQDPGQGLRLIYYSQIVNDFQKGDIAEGYSVSREKKESFPLTVTSAQKNPTAFYLCASSTPASNTEAFFGQGTRLTVV.

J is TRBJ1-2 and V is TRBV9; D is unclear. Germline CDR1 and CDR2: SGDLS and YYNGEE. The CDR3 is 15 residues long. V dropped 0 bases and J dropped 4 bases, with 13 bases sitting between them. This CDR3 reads CASSVGAGSSYGYTF. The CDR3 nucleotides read TGTGCCAGCAGCGTAGGAGCCGGGAGCAGCTATGGCTACACCTTC.

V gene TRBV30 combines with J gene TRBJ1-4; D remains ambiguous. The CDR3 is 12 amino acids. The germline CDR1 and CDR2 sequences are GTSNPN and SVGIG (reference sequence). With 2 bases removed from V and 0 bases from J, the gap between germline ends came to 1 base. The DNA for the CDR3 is TGTGCCTGGAGTCCAACTAATGAAAAACTGTTTTTT. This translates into CAWSPTNEKLFF.

The CDR3 region has the DNA TGCAGCGCCTCAGGGGGGGCGGATGAGACCCAGTACTTC. Its protein product is CSASGGADETQYF. The J gene is TRBJ2-5, the V gene TRBV29-1; D may match TRBD1 or TRBD2 (7 bases each). This CDR3 comprises 13 residues. Germline V gene lookup returns CDR1 SQVTM and CDR2 ANQGSEA. V gave up 7 bases and J gave up 5 bases, with 17 bases separating them.

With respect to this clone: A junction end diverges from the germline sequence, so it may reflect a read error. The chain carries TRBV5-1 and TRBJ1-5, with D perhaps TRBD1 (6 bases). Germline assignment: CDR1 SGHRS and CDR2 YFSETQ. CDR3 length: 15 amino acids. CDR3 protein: CGSSPSGARSQPQHF. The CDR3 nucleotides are TGCGGCAGCAGCCCCTCGGGGGCCCGGAGTCAGCCCCAGCATTTT.

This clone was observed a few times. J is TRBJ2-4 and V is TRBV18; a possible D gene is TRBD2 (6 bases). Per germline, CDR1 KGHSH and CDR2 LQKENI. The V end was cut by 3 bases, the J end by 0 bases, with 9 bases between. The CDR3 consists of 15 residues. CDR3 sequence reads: CASSPGGLAKNIQYF. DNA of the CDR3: TGTGCCAGCTCACCGGGAGGCCTAGCCAAAAACATTCAGTACTTC.

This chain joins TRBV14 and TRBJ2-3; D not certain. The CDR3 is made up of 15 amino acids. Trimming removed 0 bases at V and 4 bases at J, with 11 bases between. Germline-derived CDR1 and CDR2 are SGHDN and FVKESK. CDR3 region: CASSQDLGTPDTQYF. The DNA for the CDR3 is TGTGCCAGCAGCCAAGATCTAGGTACCCCAGATACGCAGTATTTT.

The CDR3 DNA reads as TGTGCCAGTAGTGTAGTGGACAGGGGAGAGCAGTTCTTC. It encodes CASSVVDRGEQFF. The chain links TRBV19 to TRBJ2-1; 9 positions match TRBD1. CDR3 length: 13 residues. With 5 bases clipped from V and 10 bases from J, the junction kept 6 bases outside the gene matches. Germline V gene lookup returns CDR1 LNHDA and CDR2 SQIVND (reference sequence).

This chain's CDR3 is CASSYSTGAHYEQYF. The CDR3 DNA is TGTGCCAGCAGTTACTCGACAGGGGCGCACTACGAGCAGTACTTC. The chain is built from TRBV6-6 and TRBJ2-7; 8 nucleotides match TRBD1. The CDR3 totals 15 residues. J was trimmed by 3 bases and V by 0 bases; bases with no gene match: 4. Germline CDR1 MNHNY, CDR2 SVGAGI (reference sequence).

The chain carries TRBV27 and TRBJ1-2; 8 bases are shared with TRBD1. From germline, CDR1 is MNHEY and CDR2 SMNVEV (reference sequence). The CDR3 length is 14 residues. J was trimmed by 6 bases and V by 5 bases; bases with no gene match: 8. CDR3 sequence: CASSSTTGGDGYTF. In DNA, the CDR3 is TGTGCCAGCAGTAGCACTACAGGGGGGGATGGCTACACCTTC.

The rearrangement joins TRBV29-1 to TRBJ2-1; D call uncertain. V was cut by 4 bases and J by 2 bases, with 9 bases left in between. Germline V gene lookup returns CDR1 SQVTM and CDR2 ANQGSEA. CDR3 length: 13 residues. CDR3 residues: CSVASDTYNEQFF. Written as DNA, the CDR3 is TGCAGCGTTGCTTCAGATACCTACAATGAGCAGTTCTTC.

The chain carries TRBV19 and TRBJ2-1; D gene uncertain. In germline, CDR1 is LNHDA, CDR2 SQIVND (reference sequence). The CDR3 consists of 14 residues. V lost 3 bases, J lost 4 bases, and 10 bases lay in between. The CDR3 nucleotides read TGTGCCAGTAGTATTAGTGGACGATACAATGAGCAGTTCTTC. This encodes CASSISGRYNEQFF.

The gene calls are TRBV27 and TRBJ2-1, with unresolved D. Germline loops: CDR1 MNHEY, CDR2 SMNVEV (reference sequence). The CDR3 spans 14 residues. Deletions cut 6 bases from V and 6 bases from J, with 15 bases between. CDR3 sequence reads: CASRVLLASNEQFF. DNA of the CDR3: TGTGCCAGCAGAGTACTCTTAGCTAGCAATGAGCAGTTCTTC.

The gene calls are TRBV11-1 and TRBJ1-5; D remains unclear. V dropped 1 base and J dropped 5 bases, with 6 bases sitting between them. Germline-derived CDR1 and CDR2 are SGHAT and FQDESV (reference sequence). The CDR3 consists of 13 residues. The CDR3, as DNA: TGTGCCAGCAGCTTAGAGCGGGATCAGCCCCAGCATTTT. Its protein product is CASSLERDQPQHF.